The sequence of this T cell receptor beta chain was determined in a study of cytomegalovirus exposure and HLA in healthy donors (dated by TCRdb to the late 2010s). Turning to the overall study: According to an earlier analysis of 550 to 750 of the donors, some 170 million T cells yielded roughly 100 million unique TCR beta sequences and about 300 Gb of sequence data. An early release that covered some 640 HLA-typed donors contained 300 to 350 gigabases of sequencing data and 65 million to 100 million unique TCR sequences. Among the roughly 390 genotyped donors, around 81% belonged to the genetic ancestry cluster associated with self-reported Caucasian donors. The study aimed to test whether signatures of past pathogen exposure could be identified by cataloging public T cell receptors. The study profiled the T cell repertoires of about 720 subjects by immunosequencing and related them to cytomegalovirus serostatus. In addition to the first cohort of 666 subjects, a separate validation cohort of 120 different subjects was used. High-throughput TCR immunosequencing, statistical association of individual TCRs with disease status, and machine learning were combined to predict cytomegalovirus infection status. To study patterns of TCR occurrence, a later analysis re-analyzed previously published TCR beta repertoires from hundreds of donors and added high-resolution HLA genotyping. The later analysis used no new phenotypic data to find candidate immune exposures, relying instead on TCR beta sequences and their occurrence across donors. To decide whether each TCR beta V gene segment behaved as functional or pseudogenic, an earlier analysis of some 600 of the donors relied on high-throughput TCR beta sequencing. Donor age, sex, ethnicity and CMV serostatus were compiled together with the repertoire data. Genome-wide SNP genotypes for about 65% of the 666 donors were used in a later genetic analysis, which treated that subset as a discovery cohort. Every repertoire in the discovery cohort had been generated on one and the same sequencing platform. HLA typing included class I and class II loci at four-digit resolution. Typing coverage varied by locus: roughly 620-640 donors for A, B, C, DRB1 and DQB1; roughly 510 for DQA1; 600 to 610 for DPA1; roughly 450 for DPB1. Four or five DR-DQ haplotypes were handled as single units for association and clustering because linkage in the cohort was strong. Among some 400 genotyped donors of the cohort, an average of about 240,000 unique TCR beta nucleotide sequences was sequenced per donor, of which roughly 17% were non-productive. The full study reports these points: A later analysis associated about 18,000 TCR beta sequences with specific HLA alleles at a false discovery rate of 0.05. Roughly uniform sequencing depth across donors was assumed in presence/absence analyses, although this assumption may not hold. While some public TCRs were present in many individuals, most TCR sequences turned up only very rarely across donors. Correlated functional status among segregating V segments might reflect linkage disequilibrium, but an unknown experimental factor could not be ruled out. In both the original and validation cohorts, the classifier was reported to diagnose cytomegalovirus status with high specificity and sensitivity. A group of highly shared sequence variants was considered likely to be a technical artifact of the sequencing pipeline. In a later analysis, HLA-associated TCR beta chains showed more clonal expansion and lower generation probabilities than non-associated chains that were equally common. An association between a missense DCLRE1C variant and V-gene and J-gene trimming of TCR beta chains was found in a later genetic analysis and replicated in an independent cohort. In this cohort, only TCR beta chains were sequenced, and detectable features were limited by the absence of alpha or paired-chain data. Some IMGT-functional V segments, including TRBV6-2 and TRBV6-3, could not be distinguished by the 87-base-pair reads and were therefore excluded. When HLA alleles, especially DR and DQ, strongly co-occurred, attributing TCR associations to individual alleles was difficult. According to a later analysis, parvovirus B19, influenza, CMV and Epstein-Barr virus appeared linked to several top co-occurrence clusters. In vitro tests confirmed that three of the cytomegalovirus-associated TCR beta chains recognize cytomegalovirus antigens. Some 16 rarely observed V segments, including chromosome 9 orphons, were excluded from the earlier analysis of a few hundred of the donors because counts were too low. In a later analysis, TCR association rates were found to vary across HLA loci, with the most associated TCRs seen for DRB1 alleles and the fewest for HLA-C alleles. The only immune exposure information available for the cohort was CMV serostatus. According to a later analysis, most CMV-associated TCR beta chains appeared to be HLA-restricted, and the HLA associations seemed to be driven largely by CMV exposure. According to the authors, the approach could potentially be generalized to other disease states and immunological phenotypes. HLA typing was unavailable for some donors at each locus, so association tests used only the typed subset. A further reported finding was that TCR beta sequences accurately predicted the HLA-A and HLA-B alleles for most subjects in the first cohort. Broadly in line with IMGT annotations, most TCR beta V segments showed up in productive rearrangements about 87% or about 30% of the time in an earlier analysis of approximately 640 of the donors. According to a later genetic analysis, donors in an Asian-associated ancestry cluster had fewer N-insertions in productive TCRs than the approximately 630-donor mean. The study gave a list of about 160 TCR beta chains associated with cytomegalovirus.

The method was the immunoSEQ multiplex PCR assay. For the multiplex PCR, a mixture combining 60 forward primers for TCR Vbeta segments and 13 reverse primers for TCR Jbeta segments was used. A multiplex PCR assay on genomic DNA amplified the CDR3 region of rearranged TCR beta genes. On the Illumina HiSeq System, the amplified TCR beta libraries were sequenced as 87-base-pair reads. As for the original processing: Across the roughly 670 repertoires, a later analysis counted tens of millions of unique TCR beta chains, roughly 11 million of which were shared by at least two donors. To remove PCR and sequencing errors, raw reads were error-corrected and collapsed into unique sequences using a nearest-neighbor algorithm that merged closely related sequences. CDR3 sequences were aligned to IMGT reference sequences to assign V, D and J gene segments. For a sequence to be retained, at least a six-nucleotide match to both a V gene segment and a J gene segment was required. A rearrangement was called productive if the CDR3 had no stop codons and remained in frame with V and J, and every other rearrangement was called non-productive. Following IMGT convention, CDR3 was defined as the stretch from the second conserved V-encoded cysteine up to the conserved J-encoded phenylalanine. The earlier analysis of about 610 of the donors excluded any sequence lacking an unambiguous match to a single V gene segment. An earlier analysis of approximately 590 of the donors called V segments functional above 56.7% productive rearrangements and segregating when the between-donor standard deviation exceeded 5%. A statistical classification framework was built for diagnosing cytomegalovirus status from the catalog of TCR beta chain sequences. In a later analysis, TCR nucleotide sequences were compared against IMGT/GENE-DB human TR gene sequences so that V and J genes could be assigned. A later analysis assigned CDR3 sequences and most-parsimonious VDJ recombination scenarios with the TCRdist pipeline. In a later analysis, each TCR beta chain was defined by its CDR3 amino acid sequence together with its V-gene family, and reads without a unique V-gene family were excluded. As a way to deal with suspected cross-contamination and a sequencing artifact, a later analysis dropped under 600 nucleotide sequences that were highly shared and had low generation probability. In a later analysis, a clonal expansion index for each public chain was calculated from normalized within-repertoire ranks of inferred template counts. A later analysis computed generation probabilities with a VDJ recombination model fitted to out-of-frame rearrangements, and checked the results against IGoR. A later analysis scored TCR-TCR, TCR-HLA and TCR-CMV co-occurrence with hypergeometric tests, applying a repertoire-size bias correction to TCR pairs. False discovery rates were estimated in a later analysis by permuting HLA or CMV assignments 20 times. A later analysis grouped co-occurring TCRs with DBSCAN, adding TCRdist sequence similarity when clustering within HLA-allele-positive subsets. Co-occurrence clustering excluded repertoires with fewer than 30,000 or more than 120,000 public chains, plus five with anomalous nucleotide sharing. In its TCRdb copy, this immuneACCESS table keeps in-frame sequences only and misses some clones. Where compared with another copy, unresolved V genes explain less than half of these, and the others have no known cause. The DNA gave D and trimming, while V, J and clone size come from that table. The sample table holds 130,000 or so clones, of which 70% to 75% were seen once. The top ten constitute approximately 7% of the sample.

The CDR3 runs 16 residues from the cysteine to the phenylalanine. The DNA shown is the 48-base CDR3, in frame from base 1. Germline trimming amounts to 5 bases on V and 1 base on J, with 6 as the count of junction bases outside the gene matches. In the germline V gene (reference sequence), CDR1 corresponds to SEHNR and CDR2 to FQNEAQ. The cohort was made up of 666 healthy bone marrow donors. Cohort members were all nominally healthy when sampled, although unrecorded immune exposures were likely present. The donor was CMV seronegative and belonged to the group of 320 or so seronegative cohort members. A peripheral blood sample was collected from each donor, and TCR beta sequencing was performed on peripheral blood mononuclear cells. The Qiagen DNeasy Blood Extraction Kit was used to extract genomic DNA from the blood cell samples. In the case of this clone: The antigen it recognizes is unknown. No qualities accompany the bases; no much larger clone lies one base away.

The sample taken for sequencing was PBMCs. The receptor was derived from a male donor in good health and CMV-seronegative. The chain joins TRBV7-9 to TRBJ2-3, and 10 junctional nucleotides match TRBD1. CDR3 sequence: CASSETGTGGTDTQYF. Read as DNA, the sequence is TGTGCCAGCAGCGAGACCGGGACAGGGGGCACAGATACGCAGTATTTT.